The clone carrying this TCR beta chain was seen a single time. The CDR3 spans 14 residues. The trim removed 6 bases at V and 5 bases at J, leaving 7 bases unmatched. Germline V lookup: CDR1 LNHDA, CDR2 SQIVND (reference sequence). This sample stems from a study of T cells in Graves' hyperthyroidism and ophthalmopathy. Across the whole study: Peripheral blood samples were taken at initial diagnosis, prior to any treatment.

The source material, RNA transcripts, was used to amplify TCR beta CDR3 regions. TCR CDR3 regions were first amplified by RT-PCR with HTBI primers. In TCRdb, the multiplex PCR reads were re-called with MiXCR into one record per CDR3 protein. Of more than 450,000 distinct CDR3 sequences listed, about 20% are singletons. The receptor's source is a man aged 35 to 55 with Graves' ophthalmopathy. V usage is TRBV19 and J usage is TRBJ1-5; TRBD1 aligns across 7 bases. The sequencing sample was made of blood. CDR3 nucleotides: TGTGCCAGTAGGACGGGACAGCTCCATCAGCCCCAGCATTTT. It specifies CASRTGQLHQPQHF. Looking up the rest from reference TRBV19 and TRBJ1-5 gives the full variable domain: DGGITQSPKYLFRKEGQNVTLSCEQNLNHDAMYWYRQDPGQGLRLIYYSQIVNDFQKGDIAEGYSVSREKKESFPLTVTSAQKNPTAFYLCASRTGQLHQPQHFGDGTRLSIL.